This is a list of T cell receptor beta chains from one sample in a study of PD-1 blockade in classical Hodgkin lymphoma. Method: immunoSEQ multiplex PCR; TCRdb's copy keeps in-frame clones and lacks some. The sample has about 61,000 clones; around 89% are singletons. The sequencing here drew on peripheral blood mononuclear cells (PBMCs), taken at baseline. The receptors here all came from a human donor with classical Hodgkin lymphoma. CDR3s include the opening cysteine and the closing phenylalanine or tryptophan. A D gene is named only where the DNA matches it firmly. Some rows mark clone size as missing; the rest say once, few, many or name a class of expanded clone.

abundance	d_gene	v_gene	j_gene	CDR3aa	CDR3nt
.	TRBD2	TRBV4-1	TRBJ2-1	CASSQEASGVWDEQFF	TGCGCCAGCAGCCAAGAAGCTAGCGGGGTTTGGGATGAGCAGTTCTTC
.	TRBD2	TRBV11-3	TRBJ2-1	CASSLEMGLAGGKPYNEQFF	TGTGCCAGCAGCTTAGAGATGGGACTAGCGGGGGGGAAACCCTACAATGAGCAGTTCTTC
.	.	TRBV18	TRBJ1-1	CASSPRDRSMNTEAFF	TGTGCCAGCTCACCTCGAGACAGGAGCATGAACACTGAAGCTTTCTTT
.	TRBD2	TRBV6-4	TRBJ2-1	CASSTGTSGENEQFF	TGTGCCAGCAGTACCGGGACTAGCGGGGAGAATGAGCAGTTCTTC
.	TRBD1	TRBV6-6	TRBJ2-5	CASRRQGARETQYF	TGTGCCAGCAGGCGACAGGGGGCGCGAGAGACCCAGTACTTC
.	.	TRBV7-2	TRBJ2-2	CASSPRVRRGELFF	TGTGCCAGCAGCCCAAGGGTCCGGCGCGGGGAGCTGTTTTTT
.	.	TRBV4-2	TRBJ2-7	CASSQEDGGTYEQYF	TGTGCCAGCAGCCAAGAGGATGGGGGGACCTACGAGCAGTACTTC
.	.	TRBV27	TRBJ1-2	CASSLQGPYGYTF	TGTGCCAGCAGTTTACAGGGGCCATATGGCTACACCTTC
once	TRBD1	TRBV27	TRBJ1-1	CASSLAQGLNTEAFF	TGTGCCAGCAGTTTAGCACAGGGGTTGAACACTGAAGCTTTCTTT
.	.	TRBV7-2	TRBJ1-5	CASSPAGQPQHF	TGTGCCAGCAGCCCAGCGGGACAGCCCCAGCATTTT
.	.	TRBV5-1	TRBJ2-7	CASRRTGTGSYEQYF	TGCGCCAGCAGGCGAACCGGGACGGGCTCCTACGAGCAGTACTTC
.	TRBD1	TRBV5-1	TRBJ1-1	CASSSGTATPEAFF	TGCGCCAGCAGCTCCGGGACAGCAACACCGGAAGCTTTCTTT
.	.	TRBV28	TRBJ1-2	CASSLRAYGYTF	TGTGCCAGCAGTTTAAGAGCCTATGGCTACACCTTC
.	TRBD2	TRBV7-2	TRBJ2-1	CASSMLAGGPWEQFF	TGTGCCAGCAGCATGCTAGCGGGGGGGCCTTGGGAGCAGTTCTTC
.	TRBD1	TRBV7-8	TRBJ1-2	CASSPRWDSNYGYTF	TGTGCCAGCAGCCCCCGGTGGGACAGTAACTATGGCTACACCTTC
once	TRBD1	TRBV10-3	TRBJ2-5	CAIGTGDPETQYF	TGTGCCATCGGGACAGGGGACCCGGAGACCCAGTACTTC
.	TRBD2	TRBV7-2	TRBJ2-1	CASSLGTSGGAYDEQFF	TGTGCCAGCAGCCTTGGGACTAGCGGGGGGGCTTATGATGAGCAGTTCTTC
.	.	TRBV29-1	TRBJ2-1	CSGLYNEQFF	TGCAGCGGACTCTACAATGAGCAGTTCTTC
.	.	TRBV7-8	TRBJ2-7	CASSSVWGGYEQYF	TGTGCCAGCAGCTCTGTGTGGGGCGGATACGAGCAGTACTTC
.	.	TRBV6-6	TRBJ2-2	CASSRGDGELFF	TGTGCCAGCAGCCGCGGGGACGGGGAGCTGTTTTTT
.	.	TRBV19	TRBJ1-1	CASSISVDTEAFF	TGTGCCAGTAGTATATCGGTGGACACTGAAGCTTTCTTT
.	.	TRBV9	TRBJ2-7	CASSVEGGWSYEQYF	TGTGCCAGCAGCGTCGAAGGCGGGTGGTCCTACGAGCAGTACTTC
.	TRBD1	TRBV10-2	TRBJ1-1	CASSESTGMNTEAFF	TGCGCCAGCAGTGAGTCGACAGGGATGAACACTGAAGCTTTCTTT
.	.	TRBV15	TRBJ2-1	CATSGAVRGEQFF	TGTGCCACCAGCGGCGCGGTGAGGGGCGAGCAGTTCTTC
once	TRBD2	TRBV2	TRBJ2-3	CASSEAKRGSDTQYF	TGTGCCAGCAGTGAAGCGAAGCGGGGGTCAGATACGCAGTATTTT
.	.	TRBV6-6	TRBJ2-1	CASSYPENEQFF	TGTGCCAGCAGTTACCCCGAGAATGAGCAGTTCTTC
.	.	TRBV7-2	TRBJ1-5	CASSLDLDRVTQHF	TGTGCCAGCAGCTTAGATCTTGATCGTGTAACCCAGCATTTT
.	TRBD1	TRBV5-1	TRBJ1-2	CASSSTQGAYNYGYTF	TGCGCCAGCAGCTCTACCCAGGGGGCGTATAACTATGGCTACACCTTC
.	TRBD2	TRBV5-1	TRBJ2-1	CASSLAGAYKDEQFF	TGCGCCAGCAGCTTAGCGGGGGCCTACAAAGATGAGCAGTTCTTC
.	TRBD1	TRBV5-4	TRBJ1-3	CASSLTGAGNTIYF	TGTGCCAGCAGCTTGACAGGGGCTGGAAACACCATATATTTT
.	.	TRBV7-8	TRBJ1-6	CASRIGMNDSPLHF	TGTGCCAGCAGGATAGGGATGAACGATTCACCCCTCCACTTT
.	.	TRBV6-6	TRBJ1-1	CASSYGRMNTEAFF	TGTGCCAGCAGTTACGGGAGAATGAACACTGAAGCTTTCTTT
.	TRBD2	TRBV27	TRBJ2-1	CASSSGGYNEQFF	TGTGCCAGCTCTAGCGGGGGATACAATGAGCAGTTCTTC
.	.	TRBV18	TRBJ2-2	CASSEYGDTGELFF	TGTGCCAGCTCCGAATATGGGGACACCGGGGAGCTGTTTTTT
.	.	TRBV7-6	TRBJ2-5	CASSPRTEQETQYF	TGTGCCAGCAGCCCCCGAACAGAGCAAGAGACCCAGTACTTC
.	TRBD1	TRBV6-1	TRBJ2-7	CASIRGPFTYEQYF	TGTGCCAGTATTAGGGGGCCTTTCACCTACGAGCAGTACTTC
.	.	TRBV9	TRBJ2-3	CASSVEGPGTDTQYF	TGTGCCAGCAGCGTAGAGGGGCCAGGGACAGATACGCAGTATTTT
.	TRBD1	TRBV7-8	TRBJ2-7	CASSFNRGMNYEQYF	TGTGCCAGCAGCTTCAACAGGGGGATGAACTACGAGCAGTACTTC
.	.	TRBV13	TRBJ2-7	CASSQTRLSGYEQYF	TGTGCCAGCAGTCAAACTCGTCTCTCTGGCTACGAGCAGTACTTC
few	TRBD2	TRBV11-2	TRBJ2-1	CASSLGLYNEQFF	TGTGCCAGCAGCTTGGGACTATACAATGAGCAGTTCTTC
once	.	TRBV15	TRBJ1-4	CATSRTNEKLFF	TGTGCCACCAGCAGGACAAATGAAAAACTGTTTTTT
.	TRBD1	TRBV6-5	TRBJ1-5	CASSKGTARDQPQHF	TGTGCCAGCAGCAAAGGGACAGCAAGGGATCAGCCCCAGCATTTT
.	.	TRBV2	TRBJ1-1	CASMGPGRANTEAFF	TGTGCCAGCATGGGCCCCGGCAGGGCCAACACTGAAGCTTTCTTT
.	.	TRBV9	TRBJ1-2	CASRRGSGMTRGYTF	TGTGCCAGCCGGCGGGGCTCGGGAATGACGAGGGGCTACACCTTC
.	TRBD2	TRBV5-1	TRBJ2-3	CASSQASGGLSTDTQYF	TGCGCCAGCTCCCAGGCTAGCGGGGGGCTTAGCACAGATACGCAGTATTTT
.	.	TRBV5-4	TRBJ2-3	CASSLARGRADTQYF	TGTGCCAGCAGCTTGGCCAGGGGGAGGGCAGATACGCAGTATTTT
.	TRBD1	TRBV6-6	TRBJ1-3	CASSWDSNSGNTIYF	TGTGCCAGCAGTTGGGACAGCAACTCTGGAAACACCATATATTTT
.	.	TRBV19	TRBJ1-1	CASSKVEWGTEAFF	TGTGCCAGTAGTAAGGTTGAATGGGGCACTGAAGCTTTCTTT
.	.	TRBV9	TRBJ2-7	CASSVGEGEQYF	TGTGCCAGCAGCGTTGGGGAAGGCGAGCAGTACTTC
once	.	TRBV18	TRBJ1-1	CASSPRWNGSMNTEAFF	TGTGCCAGCTCACCAAGATGGAACGGGAGTATGAACACTGAAGCTTTCTTT
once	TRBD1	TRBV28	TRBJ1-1	CASSLLQGASLDTEAFF	TGTGCCAGCAGTTTATTACAGGGGGCATCCTTGGACACTGAAGCTTTCTTT
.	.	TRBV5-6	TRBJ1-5	CASSRKLGQPQHF	TGTGCCAGCAGCCGTAAGTTGGGCCAGCCCCAGCATTTT
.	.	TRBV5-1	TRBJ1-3	CASSLAFSGGNTIYF	TGCGCCAGCAGCTTGGCCTTCTCTGGGGGAAACACCATATATTTT
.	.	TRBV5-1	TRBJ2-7	CASSFDRRSYEQYF	TGCGCCAGCAGCTTTGACAGGCGATCCTACGAGCAGTACTTC
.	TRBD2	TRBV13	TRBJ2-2	CASSLGAGGLSNTGELFF	TGTGCCAGCAGCTTAGGAGCGGGGGGCCTGTCGAACACCGGGGAGCTGTTTTTT